One sample yielded the 15 T cell receptor beta chains listed below, sequenced in a study of shared clonotypes between healthy human individuals. Naive CD8 isolation took CD45RO-negative cells positively selected for CCR7 and excluded terminally differentiated effector memory CD45RA+ cells. TCRdb's table, derived via immunoSEQ multiplex PCR, lists solely in-frame clones and lacks some. This sample carries some 2.1 million clones, roughly 95% of them seen once, and the ten largest clones take 0.85% to 1.2%. The sequencing sample was made of naive CD8+ T cells sorted from blood. The receptors stem from a man younger than 30 in good health.

To note about this clone: This sample includes further DNA sequences coding for the same CDR3. This chain joins TRBV6-1 and TRBJ1-5; D is undetermined. CDR1 is MNHNS, CDR2 SASEGT, per germline. Trimming took off 1 base at V and 3 bases at J, with 4 bases between the two ends. The CDR3 consists of 13 residues. DNA of the CDR3: TGTGCCAGCAGTGAAGGGTCCAATCAGCCCCAGCATTTT. This encodes CASSEGSNQPQHF.

The rearrangement uses TRBV9 and TRBJ1-2; 9 bases agree with TRBD1. This CDR3 has 14 residues. With V trimmed by 0 bases and J by 7 bases, 4 bases remained unmatched. CDR1 and CDR2 (germline): SGDLS, YYNGEE. Written as DNA, the CDR3 is TGTGCCAGCAGCGTAGAGGGACAGGGATTTGGCTACACCTTC. Amino acids: CASSVEGQGFGYTF.

Regarding this clone: Other nucleotide sequences in the sample specify the same CDR3. The chain combines TRBV14 with TRBJ2-3, with D possibly being TRBD1 or TRBD2 (5 bases each). This CDR3 has 13 amino acids. V was clipped by 3 bases and J by 1 base, with 5 bases between them. Per the germline V gene, CDR1 is SGHDN and CDR2 is FVKESK. CDR3 region: CASSQGRTDTQYF. For the CDR3, the DNA is TGTGCCAGCAGCCAGGGACGCACAGATACGCAGTATTTT.

The rearrangement links TRBV9 to TRBJ2-2; TRBD1 agrees at 9 bases. The germline gives CDR1 SGDLS, CDR2 YYNGEE. J lost 0 bases, V lost 4 bases, and 7 bases had no gene match. The CDR3 covers 17 residues. Here the CDR3 reads CASSRPGQGANTGELFF. In DNA form, the CDR3 reads TGTGCCAGCAGCCGACCGGGACAGGGCGCGAACACCGGGGAGCTGTTTTTT.

The chain joins TRBV5-5 to TRBJ1-2; 8 bases agree with TRBD1. Trimming removed 0 bases from V and 4 bases from J; junction bases left unmatched: 14. Germline V gene data show CDR1 as SGHKS and CDR2 as YYEKEE (reference sequence). This CDR3 contains 18 residues. The DNA for the CDR3 is TGTGCCAGCAGCTTGGACGAAGACGGGACAGGTGATCTCTATGGCTACACCTTC. Its protein is CASSLDEDGTGDLYGYTF.

The chain couples TRBV5-4 to TRBJ1-1, with D hard to call. Germline V gene lookup returns CDR1 SGHNT and CDR2 YYREEE (reference sequence). The CDR3 has 11 amino acids. Trimming left V 0 bases short and J 11 bases short, with 8 bases between. CDR3 in amino acids: CASSLAGVAFF. CDR3 sequence (DNA): TGTGCCAGCAGCTTGGCCGGCGTCGCTTTCTTT.

On this clone: The sample holds other DNA sequences that translate to the same CDR3. The chain is built from TRBV5-4 and TRBJ2-5, with TRBD2 as a possible D gene (7 bases). Trimming removed 4 bases at V and 5 bases at J, with 12 bases between. The germline CDR1 and CDR2 sequences are SGHNT and YYREEE (reference sequence). This CDR3 is 13 amino acids long. This CDR3 is CASSPGGGETQYF. The CDR3 DNA reads TGTGCCAGCAGCCCGGGGGGCGGGGAGACCCAGTACTTC.

As concerns this clone: The same CDR3 is also encoded by other DNA sequences in this sample. This chain uses TRBV27 with TRBJ2-7, with TRBD2 matching 7 bases. CDR1 and CDR2 from the germline V gene are MNHEY and SMNVEV (reference sequence). The ends lost 1 base at V and 0 bases at J; junction bases unmatched: 3. This CDR3 spans 15 amino acids. This CDR3 reads CASSLWGGSSYEQYF. DNA for the CDR3: TGTGCCAGCAGTTTATGGGGGGGGAGCTCCTACGAGCAGTACTTC.

This chain uses TRBV19 with TRBJ1-4, with 9 bases that match TRBD1. There are 16 residues in the CDR3. V dropped 6 bases and J dropped 5; count of bases not matched to a gene: 10. Germline V gene data show CDR1 as LNHDA and CDR2 as SQIVND (reference sequence). The CDR3 here is CASSLYAGTGNEKLFF. CDR3 nucleotides: TGTGCCAGTAGCCTCTACGCCGGGACAGGGAATGAAAAACTGTTTTTT.

A single count supports this clone. The gene calls are TRBV10-2 and TRBJ2-2; TRBD1 matches 9 bases. The J segment lost 7 bases and the V segment lost 3 bases, leaving 3 bases of the junction unmatched. Germline V gene data show CDR1 as WSHSY and CDR2 as SAAADI. The CDR3 consists of 14 residues. The CDR3 is CASSEQGADGELFF. The CDR3 DNA is TGCGCCAGCAGTGAACAGGGGGCTGACGGGGAGCTGTTTTTT.

This clone was found a few times. This chain joins TRBV7-9 and TRBJ1-2; TRBD1 might be the D (6 bases). The CDR3 totals 13 residues. The germline CDR1 and CDR2 sequences are SEHNR and FQNEAQ (reference sequence). V lost 6 bases to trimming and J lost 5 bases, with 13 bases between them. The CDR3 coding sequence is TGTGCCAGCAGGGGAGGACAGACATATGGCTACACCTTC. Its protein product is CASRGGQTYGYTF.

The J gene is TRBJ1-4, the V gene TRBV15, with D uncertain. The ends were cut back, 5 bases at V and 1 base at J, with 23 bases in the middle. Germline values: CDR1 LNHNV, CDR2 YYDKDF (reference sequence). The CDR3 has 19 amino acids. The CDR3 coding sequence is TGTGCCACCAGCCCTTTAGGAGGGCCAAAAATAGGAACTAATGAAAAACTGTTTTTT. Translating gives CATSPLGGPKIGTNEKLFF.

V and J are TRBV6-5 and TRBJ2-2; D is ambiguous. V was clipped by 6 bases and J by 4 bases, with 9 bases between them. The CDR3 has 13 residues. From germline, CDR1 is MNHEY and CDR2 SVGAGI. In DNA form, the CDR3 reads TGTGCCAGCAGCTCCTCCGGCACCGGGGAGCTGTTTTTT. This translates into CASSSSGTGELFF.

A remark on this clone: Distinct nucleotide sequences in the sample also encode this CDR3. This chain links TRBV4-1 with TRBJ2-7, with 8 bases fitting TRBD1. The CDR3 contains 15 residues. Per the germline V gene, CDR1 is MGHRA and CDR2 is YSYEKL. The trim removed 2 bases at V and 3 bases at J, leaving 6 bases unmatched. The CDR3 bases are TGCGCCAGCAGCCAAACCGGACAGGGATACTACGAGCAGTACTTC. Translation gives CASSQTGQGYYEQYF.

A word on this clone: The same CDR3 is also encoded by other DNA sequences in this sample. This chain links TRBV9 with TRBJ2-3; 11 nucleotides line up with TRBD2. Germline V CDR1 and CDR2: SGDLS, YYNGEE. The CDR3 loop spans 16 amino acids. J gave up 2 bases and V 0 bases, and 2 bases lay outside the gene matches. CDR3: CASSVEGLADTDTQYF. The CDR3 DNA is TGTGCCAGCAGCGTAGAGGGACTAGCGGACACAGATACGCAGTATTTT.